The clone carrying this T cell receptor beta chain was recorded a few times. Antigen unknown. CDR1 is MNHEY and CDR2 is SVGAGI in the germline V gene. CDR3 length: 14 amino acids. The ends lost 6 bases at V and 5 bases at J; junction bases unmatched: 5. The record originates from a study of T-cell memory formation after mild COVID-19. Study in general: Across donors, TCR clusters were largely donor specific. Study conclusions and caveats: Among contracting clones, CD4+ were mainly CM/EM and CD8+ enriched in EMRA.

TCRdb re-derived calls from the 5' RACE reads in MiXCR, one entry per CDR3 protein. The sample includes under 50,000 distinct CDR3 sequences, 8% to 10% of them seen just once. The chain carries TRBV6-5 and TRBJ2-7; 12 bases map to TRBD2. The material sequenced was PBMCs or a T cell subset sorted from them (not recorded which). This sequence was found in an adult woman who had mild COVID-19 (a few samples of this study predate the infection). Cell type and time point are not known. The CDR3 reads CASRLLAGGNEQYF. CDR3 DNA sequence: TGTGCCAGCAGACTACTAGCGGGAGGAAACGAGCAGTACTTC.